Ten or more counts support the clone carrying this T cell receptor beta chain. Its cognate antigen is unknown. General observations from the study: The TCR gene usage of tumor memory CD4+ T cells clustered together with blood and lymph node memory CD4+ cells and with lymph node naive CD4+ cells. Greatest tumor Treg TCR overlap was with tumor naive CD4+ cells.

Constant-region reverse primers amplified full-length variable regions, followed by semi-nested Nested Universal Primer A PCR. TCRdb redid the calling of the 5' RACE reads with MiXCR, one entry per CDR3 protein. Among tens of thousands of distinct CDR3 sequences listed, roughly 28% were seen once. CD25-based Treg depletion was applied to purified naive CD4+ T cells. Trimming shortened V by 3 bases and J by 2 bases, and 7 bases separated the two germline ends. The CDR3 runs 13 residues. The sequencing input was naive CD4+ T cells sorted from blood. Regarding subset: naive CD4+ T cells, CD4+CD45RA+CD25-. This receptor was identified in a female donor with breast cancer. This chain links TRBV12-3 or TRBV12-4 with TRBJ1-1; D is unresolved. For the CDR3, the DNA is TGTGCCAGCAGTTTTCACGGAAACACTGAAGCTTTCTTT. Its translation: CASSFHGNTEAFF.